These T cell receptor beta chains were read from a single sample in a study of PD-L1 blockade in urothelial cancer. Profiling relied on immunoSEQ multiplex PCR, and the TCRdb table lists in-frame clones only, not all of them. The sample lists 90,000 to 100,000 clones; nearly 90% were seen once. This specimen consisted of PBMCs, obtained around atezolizumab (anti-PD-L1) treatment. The receptors were sampled from a man in his 60s with urothelial cancer. Each CDR3 is given with its conserved first and last residue. Each record gives: D gene, clone size, J gene, V gene, CDR3 protein, CDR3 DNA. The D gene is left open where the match is weak. Clone size, where shown, is once, few, many, or a class for clones that have expanded.

>.|.|TRBJ1-3|TRBV6-1
CASSEAGGADTIYF
TGTGCCAGCAGTGAAGCTGGGGGCGCGGACACCATATATTTT
>.|.|TRBJ1-2|TRBV7-8
CASSLDPPANYGYTF
TGTGCCAGCAGCTTAGATCCACCGGCTAACTATGGCTACACCTTC
>.|.|TRBJ1-4|TRBV4-1
CASSQLRGEKLFF
TGCGCCAGCAGCCAACTTAGGGGTGAAAAACTGTTTTTT
>.|.|TRBJ1-1|TRBV7-2
CASSLRQMNTEAFF
TGTGCCAGCAGCTTAAGACAGATGAACACTGAAGCTTTCTTT
>.|.|TRBJ1-1|TRBV5-1
CASSLVTGDTEAFF
TGCGCCAGCAGCTTGGTAACGGGGGACACTGAAGCTTTCTTT
>.|.|TRBJ1-5|TRBV19
CASSIGGNHNQPQHF
TGTGCCAGTAGTATAGGAGGGAACCACAATCAGCCCCAGCATTTT
>.|.|TRBJ2-1|TRBV7-2
CASSLGQFTYNEQFF
TGTGCCAGCAGCTTGGGCCAATTTACCTACAATGAGCAGTTCTTC
>TRBD1|.|TRBJ2-5|TRBV29-1
CSVSMTGSYAQETQYF
TGCAGCGTTTCCATGACAGGGTCGTATGCACAAGAGACCCAGTACTTC
>.|once|TRBJ2-3|TRBV15
CATSRDRRDTQYF
TGTGCCACCAGCAGAGATCGGAGAGATACGCAGTATTTT
>.|once|TRBJ2-5|TRBV5-1
CASSLEGVETQYF
TGCGCCAGCAGCTTGGAGGGGGTAGAGACCCAGTACTTC
>TRBD1|.|TRBJ1-5|TRBV10-3
CAIRGTGNDQPQHF
TGTGCCATCAGGGGGACAGGGAATGATCAGCCCCAGCATTTT
>.|.|TRBJ2-7|TRBV20-1
CGYSARDEQYF
TGCGGGTACTCGGCCCGGGACGAGCAGTACTTC
>TRBD1|.|TRBJ2-1|TRBV18
CASSPDRGSYNEQFF
TGTGCCAGCTCACCCGACAGGGGATCCTACAATGAGCAGTTCTTC
>.|few|TRBJ2-3|TRBV14
CASSQEGTAIGADTQYF
TGTGCCAGCAGCCAAGAAGGAACAGCTATTGGCGCAGATACGCAGTATTTT
>.|.|TRBJ2-7|TRBV28
CASTETPTYEQYF
TGTGCCAGCACCGAGACACCTACCTACGAGCAGTACTTC